These 32 T cell receptor beta chains were sequenced from one sample in a study of blood T cell repertoires in COVID-19. Clones were sequenced by immunoSEQ multiplex PCR, and TCRdb holds only the in-frame ones, with some missing. The table includes about 33,000 clones, around 85% detected once. Source material: peripheral blood. The source is a man between 65 and 85 years old with acute or convalescent COVID-19.

This chain joins TRBV5-5 and TRBJ1-1; the D is unclear. Germline CDR1 is SGHKS and CDR2 is YYEKEE (reference sequence). The CDR3 totals 12 residues. The V gene lost 4 bases and the J gene lost 0 bases, with 4 bases spanning the gap. The CDR3 region is CASSVMNTEAFF. The CDR3 DNA reads TGTGCCAGCAGCGTAATGAACACTGAAGCTTTCTTT.

In regard to this clone: One end of the junction varies from germline; a read error may be responsible. The rearrangement links TRBV7-8 to TRBJ1-1; 7 positions agree with TRBD1. The CDR3 has 13 residues. Germline values: CDR1 SGHVS, CDR2 FQNEAQ. CDR3 bases: TGTGCCAGCAGCGAGAGGGGGCGATGGCGGCAGGACTTT. Translated, it gives CASSERGRWRQDF.

This chain joins TRBV6-1 and TRBJ1-1; D not resolved. CDR1 and CDR2 (germline): MNHNS, SASEGT. This CDR3 has 13 residues. The ends were cut back, 1 base at V and 3 bases at J, with 6 bases in the middle. The CDR3, as DNA: TGTGCCAGCAGTGAAGGCGGGGACACTGAAGCTTTCTTT. It specifies CASSEGGDTEAFF.

The V call is TRBV5-1, the J call TRBJ2-1; 7 positions match TRBD1. Trimming at V came to 5 bases and at J to 5 bases, leaving 7 bases not matched to a gene. The CDR3 is made up of 14 amino acids. The germline V gene has CDR1 SGHRS and CDR2 YFSETQ. CDR3 region: CASSPGTVDNEQFF. The CDR3 DNA sequence: TGCGCCAGCAGTCCCGGGACAGTAGACAATGAGCAGTTCTTC.

The V and J genes are TRBV4-1 and TRBJ2-2, with TRBD2 identical over 8 bases. This CDR3 is built from 17 residues. Germline CDR1 MGHRA, CDR2 YSYEKL. V lost 5 bases and J lost 6; bases outside the gene matches: 14. The CDR3 region is CASSALLLAGGPGELFF. The DNA of the CDR3 is TGCGCCAGCAGCGCGCTACTCCTAGCGGGTGGGCCCGGGGAGCTGTTTTTT.

This chain connects TRBV7-2 to TRBJ1-2; D remains unclear. This CDR3 contains 14 residues. CDR1 SGHTA and CDR2 FQGNSA come from the germline V gene. V lost 2 bases and J 0 bases, leaving 7 bases between the germline ends. The CDR3 nucleotides read TGTGCCAGCAGCTTACTTTCAGCTAACTATGGCTACACCTTC. Amino acids: CASSLLSANYGYTF.

The chain has TRBV4-3 and TRBJ2-3; 7 nucleotides agree with TRBD2. Germline CDR1 and CDR2: LGHNA and YSLEER. Losses at the gene ends were 4 bases for V and 5 bases for J; bases not matched to a gene: 9. This CDR3 has 15 amino acids. The CDR3 DNA reads TGCGCCAGCAGCCTCGGACTAGTGGGTAAAGATACGCAGTATTTT. This codes for CASSLGLVGKDTQYF.

This clone has more than one count but fewer than ten. This chain joins TRBV12-3 or TRBV12-4 and TRBJ1-5; D may be TRBD1 (6 bases). Trimming left V 5 bases short and J 6 bases short, with 11 bases between. CDR3 length equals 13 residues. The CDR3 nucleotides read TGTGCCAGCAGTCCAGGGGAAGGTCAGCCCCAGCATTTT. Translated: CASSPGEGQPQHF.

This rearrangement joins TRBV6-5 to TRBJ2-7; D might be TRBD1 (5 bases). Germline lookup yields CDR1 MNHEY and CDR2 SVGAGI. The CDR3 sequence is 12 residues long. Trimming left V 7 bases short and J 5 bases short, with 12 bases between. The CDR3 protein is CASTRRGDEQYF. Written as DNA, the CDR3 is TGTGCCAGCACCCGTAGGGGTGACGAGCAGTACTTC.

The chain links TRBV3-1 (or the pseudogene TRBV3-2) to TRBJ1-1; tentatively, D is TRBD1 (6 bases). The germline V gene has CDR1 LGHDT and CDR2 YNNKEL (reference sequence). The CDR3 spans 12 residues. Trimming cost V 1 base and J 6 bases, with 6 bases left between them. CDR3 sequence (DNA): TGTGCCAGCAGCCAAGGACAGGCTGAAGCTTTCTTT. It is translated as CASSQGQAEAFF.

The V gene is TRBV5-1, the J gene TRBJ1-1, with 7 positions matching TRBD1. This CDR3 has 15 amino acids. V shed 4 bases and J 4 bases; nucleotides not matched to a gene: 10. CDR1 SGHRS and CDR2 YFSETQ come from the germline V gene. In DNA, the CDR3 is TGCGCCAGCAGCGAGCGACAGGGTGGGAGCACTGAAGCTTTCTTT. Translation gives CASSERQGGSTEAFF.

The CDR3 region has the DNA TGTGCCAGCAGTTTCTTAGGGACAGCCGGCTACACCTTC. Translated, it gives CASSFLGTAGYTF. The chain is built from TRBV28 and TRBJ1-2; TRBD1 agrees at 7 bases. With 3 bases clipped from V and 8 bases from J, the junction kept 6 bases outside the gene matches. The CDR3 is 13 amino acids. Germline V gives CDR1 MDHEN, CDR2 SYDVKM.

The chain couples TRBV7-9 to TRBJ2-2; 7 bases map to TRBD1. The CDR3 spans 15 residues. Germline CDR1 SEHNR, CDR2 FQNEAQ (reference sequence). J was trimmed by 1 base and V by 7 bases; bases with no gene match: 6. CDR3 region: CASNHRDRNTGELFF. For the CDR3, the DNA is TGTGCCAGCAACCACCGGGACAGGAACACCGGGGAGCTGTTTTTT.

As to this clone: The junction does not match germline at one end; this may be a read error. This chain joins TRBV5-1 and TRBJ1-5, with TRBD1 as a possible D gene (6 bases). Germline loops: CDR1 SGHRS, CDR2 YFSETQ. The CDR3 is 12 residues long. The CDR3 sequence is CASSSGTPQPSF. The CDR3 coding sequence is TGCGCCAGCAGCAGCGGGACACCGCAACCTTCTTTT.

The chain is built from TRBV7-2 and TRBJ1-5; D remains unclear. The CDR3 contains 13 residues. From germline, CDR1 is SGHTA and CDR2 FQGNSA. Trimming removed 4 bases at V and 8 bases at J, with 12 bases between. The CDR3 coding sequence is TGTGCCAGCAGCTCCGGGGAGTTTGAGCCCCAGCATTTT. This sequence encodes CASSSGEFEPQHF.

This rearrangement joins TRBV18 to TRBJ1-2; TRBD1 might be the D (5 bases). The CDR3 loop spans 14 amino acids. The germline V and J ends were trimmed by 5 bases and 4 bases, with 14 bases remaining between them. The V gene's germline CDR1 is KGHSH and CDR2 LQKENI. The CDR3 reads CASSLGAGSYGYTF. The CDR3 DNA is TGTGCCAGCTCATTAGGGGCGGGATCCTATGGCTACACCTTC. The full variable domain, its missing parts supplied by reference TRBV18 and TRBJ1-2, is NAGVMQNPRHLVRRRGQEARLRCSPMKGHSHVYWYRQLPEEGLKFMVYLQKENIIDESGMPKERFSAEFPKEGPSILRIQQVVRGDSAAYFCASSLGAGSYGYTFGSGTRLTVV.

V and J are TRBV5-1 and TRBJ2-1, with TRBD2 matching 8 bases. V shed 3 bases and J 2 bases; nucleotides not matched to a gene: 4. Germline assignment: CDR1 SGHRS and CDR2 YFSETQ. The CDR3 sequence is 15 residues long. CDR3 region: CASSSAGGTYNEQFF. CDR3 coding DNA: TGCGCCAGCAGCTCGGCGGGGGGAACCTACAATGAGCAGTTCTTC.

The J gene is TRBJ1-2, the V gene TRBV19; possible D gene TRBD1, 6 bases. Trimming pared 3 bases from V and 3 bases from J, leaving 11 bases between. The germline V gene encodes CDR1 LNHDA and CDR2 SQIVND (reference sequence). The CDR3 length is 14 residues. The CDR3: CASSMRGLDYGYTF. The CDR3 coding sequence is TGTGCCAGTAGTATGCGGGGGCTCGACTATGGCTACACCTTC.

The chain couples TRBV9 to TRBJ2-5, with D possibly matching TRBD2 (5 bases). Deletions cut 4 bases from V and 0 bases from J, with 7 bases between. The germline V gene has CDR1 SGDLS and CDR2 YYNGEE. The CDR3 has 13 amino acids. Here the CDR3 reads CASSNSDQETQYF. In nucleotides, the CDR3 is TGTGCCAGCAGCAATAGCGACCAAGAGACCCAGTACTTC.

V is TRBV24-1 and J is TRBJ2-1, with TRBD1 identical over 9 bases. Germline CDR1 reads KGHDR; CDR2 reads SFDVKD. Trimming took 5 bases from V and 4 from J; bases not matched to a gene: 5. CDR3 length: 15 residues. The CDR3 DNA reads as TGTGCCACCAGTGTAGGGACAGGGATATACAATGAGCAGTTCTTC. The encoded protein is CATSVGTGIYNEQFF.

This clone was counted only a few times. The V call is TRBV11-3, the J call TRBJ2-1; D is perhaps TRBD2 (5 bases). From germline, CDR1 is SGHNT and CDR2 YENEEA. Trimming cost V 5 bases and J 7 bases, with 15 bases left between them. There are 14 residues in the CDR3. The CDR3 here is CASSLRTGTNEQFF. The DNA of the CDR3 is TGTGCCAGCAGCCTAAGGACGGGAACGAATGAGCAGTTCTTC.

The chain employs TRBV5-6 and TRBJ1-1; D possibly corresponds to TRBD1 (6 bases). The CDR3 runs 13 residues. Germline V gene lookup returns CDR1 SGHDT and CDR2 YYEEEE. V was shortened by 1 base and J by 4 bases, with 8 bases between the two germline ends. In DNA form, the CDR3 reads TGTGCCAGCAGCTTGACAGGGAGCACTGAAGCTTTCTTT. Protein sequence: CASSLTGSTEAFF. The full variable domain, its missing parts supplied by reference TRBV5-6 and TRBJ1-1, is DAGVTQSPTHLIKTRGQQVTLRCSPKSGHDTVSWYQQALGQGPQFIFQYYEEEERQRGNFPDRFSGHQFPNYSSELNVNALLLGDSALYLCASSLTGSTEAFFGQGTRLTVV.

The V call is TRBV6-5, the J call TRBJ2-5, with 8 bases identical to TRBD1. V was pared by 7 bases and J by 3 bases, with 7 bases of the junction left unmatched. Germline CDR1 MNHEY, CDR2 SVGAGI. The CDR3 consists of 14 residues. The CDR3: CASTPPGGEETQYF. The CDR3 nucleotides read TGTGCCAGCACTCCTCCAGGGGGCGAAGAGACCCAGTACTTC.

V is TRBV27 and J is TRBJ1-2; D is unresolved. Trimming removed 2 bases at V and 8 bases at J, with 15 bases between. Germline V gene lookup returns CDR1 MNHEY and CDR2 SMNVEV (reference sequence). This CDR3 region has 14 residues. The CDR3 spells CASSLRSGLGGYTF. The DNA of the CDR3 is TGTGCCAGCAGTTTACGCTCCGGACTCGGGGGCTACACCTTC.

This rearrangement joins TRBV6-5 to TRBJ2-2; TRBD2 matches 7 bases. V shed 8 bases, J shed 2 bases, and the junction held 5 bases outside the gene matches. Germline loops: CDR1 MNHEY, CDR2 SVGAGI. This CDR3 has 14 residues. This CDR3 reads CASGGGPNTGELFF. Here the CDR3 DNA reads TGTGCCAGCGGCGGGGGTCCAAACACCGGGGAGCTGTTTTTT.

The chain couples TRBV7-8 to TRBJ1-3; 7 bases match TRBD1. Trimming took 4 bases from V and 0 from J; bases not matched to a gene: 9. The CDR3 covers 17 residues. The germline V gene encodes CDR1 SGHVS and CDR2 FQNEAQ. DNA for the CDR3: TGTGCCAGCAGCTCCTTATTTACAGGGGCCTCTGGAAACACCATATATTTT. It is translated as CASSSLFTGASGNTIYF.

This clone was found a few times. This chain joins TRBV10-3 and TRBJ2-7; 9 bases agree with TRBD1. Germline V lookup: CDR1 ENHRY, CDR2 SYGVKD. J gave up 5 bases and V 6 bases, and 2 bases lay outside the gene matches. The CDR3 is 12 amino acids. The CDR3 loop reads CAIRGTGNEQYF. For the CDR3, the DNA is TGTGCCATCAGAGGGACAGGGAACGAGCAGTACTTC.

The chain is built from TRBV14 and TRBJ2-3; TRBD1 agrees at 7 bases. Germline-derived CDR1 and CDR2 are SGHDN and FVKESK. The V gene end was trimmed by 4 bases and the J gene end by 6 bases; junction bases not matched to a gene: 7. The CDR3 sequence is 14 residues long. CDR3 sequence reads: CASSPGQTGDTQYF. The CDR3 DNA sequence: TGTGCCAGCAGCCCGGGACAGACTGGGGATACGCAGTATTTT.

This clone was seen only once. V usage is TRBV7-3 and J usage is TRBJ2-7; 13 bases line up with TRBD2. The junction had 7 bases not matched to a gene; V was cut back by 5 bases and J by 3 bases. CDR3 size: 16 residues. Germline CDR1 and CDR2: SGHTA and FQGTGA. CDR3 bases: TGTGCCAGCAGCCGAGAGGGGACTAGCGGGAACTACGAGCAGTACTTC. Residues: CASSREGTSGNYEQYF.

A single count supports this clone. This sequence joins TRBV10-3 and TRBJ2-6; 9 bases match TRBD2. Germline CDR1 and CDR2: ENHRY and SYGVKD. The CDR3 contains 19 residues. V was clipped by 0 bases and J by 0 bases; unmatched bases: 6. CDR3 DNA: TGTGCCATCAGTGAGTCCGGTAGCGGGGGAGCCTCTGGGGCCAACGTCCTGACTTTC. Translated, it gives CAISESGSGGASGANVLTF.

V and J are TRBV7-2 and TRBJ2-2; 7 nucleotides agree with TRBD1. The trim removed 7 bases at V and 0 bases at J, leaving 5 bases unmatched. This CDR3 is built from 15 residues. Germline values: CDR1 SGHTA, CDR2 FQGNSA. The CDR3 sequence: CASTNRGTNTGELFF. The CDR3 DNA reads as TGTGCCAGCACAAACAGGGGAACGAACACCGGGGAGCTGTTTTTT.

The chain recombines TRBV15 with TRBJ1-2; D remains ambiguous. Trimming took 1 base from V and 5 from J, leaving 5 bases between them. The CDR3 spans 12 residues. CDR1 LNHNV and CDR2 YYDKDF come from the germline V gene (reference sequence). CDR3 nucleotides: TGTGCCACCAGCAGAGTAAATTATGGCTACACCTTC. It translates to CATSRVNYGYTF.